The 27 T cell receptor beta chains below were found in one sample sequenced in a study of T cells in Graves' hyperthyroidism and ophthalmopathy. The source material, RNA transcripts, was used to amplify TCR beta CDR3 regions. During a first-round RT-PCR of the TCR CDR3, the HTBI primer set was used. In TCRdb, the multiplex PCR reads were re-called with MiXCR into one record per CDR3 protein. The sample carries 350,000 or so distinct CDR3 sequences, 15% to 20% recorded once. Sequenced material: blood. These receptors all come from a woman aged 35 to 49 with Graves' ophthalmopathy.

This clonotype has a count of ten or more. J is TRBJ1-3 and V is TRBV18; D unclear. This CDR3 has 14 residues. V was trimmed by 6 bases and J by 4 bases, leaving 13 bases between them. The germline V gene encodes CDR1 KGHSH and CDR2 LQKENI. CDR3 residues: CASSQGSTGNTIYF. CDR3 coding DNA: TGTGCCAGCTCGCAAGGGTCCACCGGAAACACCATATATTTT.

There are many counts of this clonotype. The chain links TRBV7-2 to TRBJ1-1; D is perhaps TRBD1 (6 bases). Deletions cut 5 bases from V and 3 bases from J, with 13 bases between. Germline V gene sequence: CDR1 SGHTA, CDR2 FQGNSA. The CDR3 totals 14 residues. The CDR3, as DNA: TGTGCCAGCAGCCGGGACATTACGGACACTGAAGCTTTCTTT. This translates into CASSRDITDTEAFF.

This chain links TRBV20-1 with TRBJ2-7, with D tentatively TRBD1 or TRBD2 (7 bases each). Trimming left V 1 base short and J 3 bases short, with 13 bases between. This CDR3 contains 14 residues. Germline values: CDR1 DFQATT, CDR2 SNEGSKA (reference sequence). The CDR3 DNA reads TGCAGTGCTAGAGTGGGCAGGGGGGGCTACGAGCAGTACTTC. It codes for CSARVGRGGYEQYF.

This clonotype came up many times. The chain links TRBV30 to TRBJ2-5; 8 nucleotides agree with TRBD1. V lost 4 bases, J lost 5 bases, and 12 bases stayed unmatched. CDR1 GTSNPN and CDR2 SVGIG come from the germline V gene (reference sequence). The CDR3 covers 15 residues. CDR3 in DNA: TGTGCCTGGACCCCAGCTCAGGGGGCCTGGGAGACCCAGTACTTC. It yields the protein CAWTPAQGAWETQYF.

Comment on this clonotype: A single base separates this from a much larger clone, so it may be a read error. The chain has TRBV30 and TRBJ2-7; D gene ambiguous. The CDR3 runs 12 residues. Trimming shortened V by 2 bases and J by 2 bases, and 7 bases separated the two germline ends. In germline, CDR1 is GTSNPN, CDR2 SVGIG (reference sequence). CDR3 residues: CAWSPGPYEQYF. CDR3 sequence (DNA): TGTGCCTGGAGTCCAGGTCCCTACGAGCAGTACTTC.

The V gene is TRBV13, the J gene TRBJ1-6; a weak D match, TRBD1 (5 bases). The V gene's germline CDR1 is PRHDT and CDR2 FYEKMQ (reference sequence). The ends were cut back, 5 bases at V and 10 bases at J, with 9 bases in the middle. The CDR3 consists of 12 residues. CDR3 residues: CASSPRGSPLHF. As DNA, the CDR3 is TGTGCCAGCAGCCCGAGGGGCTCACCCCTCCACTTT.

This clonotype was found many times. In DNA form, the CDR3 reads TGTGCCAGCAGTCCCTCCAAGACCCAGTACTTC. This codes for CASSPSKTQYF. The V call is TRBV6-2 or TRBV6-3, the J call TRBJ2-5; D gene uncertain. CDR3 length equals 11 residues. Germline CDR1 and CDR2: MNHEY and SVGEGT. V lost 5 bases and J 6 bases, leaving 7 bases between the germline ends.

J is TRBJ2-7 and V is TRBV3-1; no reliable D call. This CDR3 spans 14 amino acids. The ends were cut back, 4 bases at V and 4 bases at J, with 14 bases in the middle. Germline CDR1 LGHDT, CDR2 YNNKEL (reference sequence). Here the CDR3 reads CASSRMGWRYEQYF. CDR3 in DNA: TGTGCCAGCAGCCGAATGGGGTGGCGGTACGAGCAGTACTTC.

As regards this clonotype: At one boundary the junction diverges from the germline segment, which might be a read error. J is TRBJ1-1 and V is TRBV19; no clear D. This CDR3 is 15 amino acids long. CDR1 is LNHDA, CDR2 SQIVND, per germline (reference sequence). In DNA, the CDR3 is TGTGCCAGTAGTATTGAGGTACAGTCGAACACTGAAGCTTCCTTT. Protein: CASSIEVQSNTEASF.

This clonotype came up many times. The chain employs TRBV19 and TRBJ1-1; D gene ambiguous. The CDR3 extends over 14 amino acids. The V end lost 4 bases, the J end lost 7 bases, and 16 bases lay between the germline ends. Per the germline V gene, CDR1 is LNHDA and CDR2 is SQIVND (reference sequence). CDR3 protein: CASSTRTGDGEAFF. The CDR3 DNA reads TGTGCCAGTAGTACCCGGACGGGAGACGGTGAAGCTTTCTTT. Supplemented by reference TRBV19 and TRBJ1-1, the full variable domain reads DGGITQSPKYLFRKEGQNVTLSCEQNLNHDAMYWYRQDPGQGLRLIYYSQIVNDFQKGDIAEGYSVSREKKESFPLTVTSAQKNPTAFYLCASSTRTGDGEAFFGQGTRLTVV.

The V call is TRBV11-2, the J call TRBJ1-1, with D uncertain. Deletions cut 7 bases from V and 7 bases from J, with 13 bases between. Per the germline V gene, CDR1 is SGHAT and CDR2 is FQNNGV. This CDR3 contains 12 residues. CDR3: CASTAAAVEAFF. The CDR3 coding sequence is TGTGCCAGCACGGCCGCGGCGGTTGAAGCTTTCTTT.

At least ten counts were recorded for this clonotype. The genes are TRBV15 and TRBJ2-2, with D possibly matching TRBD2 (6 bases). V lost 1 base and J lost 2, with 11 bases in between. This CDR3 comprises 16 residues. CDR1 is LNHNV, CDR2 YYDKDF, per germline (reference sequence). CDR3: CATSRGGALNTGELFF. As DNA, the CDR3 is TGTGCCACCAGCAGAGGCGGGGCCCTCAACACCGGGGAGCTGTTTTTT. The full variable domain, in which reference TRBV15 and TRBJ2-2 provide the parts outside the CDR3, is DAMVIQNPRYQVTQFGKPVTLSCSQTLNHNVMYWYQQKSSQAPKLLFHYYDKDFNNEADTPDNFQSRRPNTSFCFLDIRSPGLGDTAMYLCATSRGGALNTGELFFGEGSRLTVL.

The sample holds many counts of this clonotype. The chain carries TRBV11-3 and TRBJ1-1; weak D call: TRBD1 (6 bases). The germline V gene encodes CDR1 SGHNT and CDR2 YENEEA. Trimming took 4 bases from V and 8 from J, leaving 14 bases between them. This CDR3 spans 13 amino acids. CDR3 bases: TGTGCCAGCAGCTCAGCCCGGGGGGCGGAAGCTTTCTTT. Translation gives CASSSARGAEAFF.

In this sample, this clonotype turned up many times. The chain combines TRBV28 with TRBJ1-1; D uncertain. This CDR3 is built from 16 residues. The germline gives CDR1 MDHEN, CDR2 SYDVKM. V gave up 4 bases and J gave up 1 base, with 16 bases separating them. CDR3 amino acids: CASSSPGSWGNTEAFF. The CDR3 region has the DNA TGTGCCAGCAGTTCTCCGGGTTCCTGGGGGAACACTGAAGCTTTCTTT.

This clonotype was seen at least ten times. This rearrangement joins TRBV6-2 or TRBV6-3 to TRBJ2-6; D uncertain. V lost 5 bases and J 4 bases, leaving 15 bases between the germline ends. The CDR3 totals 16 residues. Germline V lookup: CDR1 MNHEY, CDR2 SVGEGT. CDR3 nucleotides: TGTGCCAGCAGTCCCCTCTTTGCGCGAGGGGCCAACGTCCTGACTTTC. This encodes CASSPLFARGANVLTF.

The chain is built from TRBV6-1 and TRBJ2-7; 9 positions agree with TRBD2. V shed 5 bases, J shed 3 bases, and the junction held 8 bases outside the gene matches. From germline, CDR1 is MNHNS and CDR2 SASEGT. CDR3 length: 15 amino acids. CDR3 nucleotides: TGTGCCAGCAGTCGTATTAGCGGGAGCAACTACGAGCAGTACTTC. Translated, it gives CASSRISGSNYEQYF.

This clonotype was seen at least ten times. CDR3 in DNA: TGTGCCAGCAGCTTAGACCGTCGGAGCCTAAAAAAAGAGACCCAGTACTTC. As protein: CASSLDRRSLKKETQYF. This chain links TRBV11-2 with TRBJ2-5; D is unclear. This CDR3 has 17 amino acids. Trimming took 0 bases from V and 3 from J, leaving 17 bases between them. From germline, CDR1 is SGHAT and CDR2 FQNNGV.

This clonotype was seen many times. The rearrangement links TRBV28 to TRBJ2-7; TRBD1 aligns across 7 bases. Germline V gene sequence: CDR1 MDHEN, CDR2 SYDVKM. This CDR3 contains 15 residues. The V segment lost 5 bases and the J segment 1 base; nucleotides outside the gene matches: 8. In nucleotides, the CDR3 is TGTGCCAGCAGTCCGGTAGACAGGGCATCCTACGAGCAGTACTTC. It is translated as CASSPVDRASYEQYF. The variable domain in full, with the rest retrieved from reference TRBV28 and TRBJ2-7, is DVKVTQSSRYLVKRTGEKVFLECVQDMDHENMFWYRQDPGLGLRLIYFSYDVKMKEKGDIPEGYSVSREKKERFSLILESASTNQTSMYLCASSPVDRASYEQYFGPGTRLTVT.

This clonotype showed up many times. V usage is TRBV30 and J usage is TRBJ1-2; maybe TRBD1 (5 bases). The germline V gene has CDR1 GTSNPN and CDR2 SVGIG (reference sequence). This CDR3 is 14 amino acids long. Trimming left V 0 bases short and J 8 bases short, with 16 bases between. The CDR3 reads CAWSVGPGWKGYTF. The DNA for the CDR3 is TGTGCCTGGAGTGTAGGTCCAGGGTGGAAGGGCTACACCTTC.

In DNA form, the CDR3 reads TGTGCCAGCAGGGGAGCGGAGAGCCCCTACGAGCAGTACTTC. Amino acids: CASRGAESPYEQYF. V and J are TRBV6-1 and TRBJ2-7, with TRBD2 as a possible D gene (5 bases). Germline V lookup: CDR1 MNHNS, CDR2 SASEGT. The CDR3 runs to 14 residues. V lost 6 bases to trimming and J lost 2 bases, with 14 bases between them.

At least ten counts were recorded for this clonotype. The chain carries TRBV18 and TRBJ2-5; tentatively, D is TRBD1 or TRBD2 (5 bases each). The CDR3 contains 16 residues. CDR1 KGHSH and CDR2 LQKENI come from the germline V gene. Trimming removed 3 bases at V and 5 bases at J, with 19 bases between. As DNA, the CDR3 is TGTGCCAGCTCACCGCCCCTGGCGGACTGGGGGGAGACCCAGTACTTC. Translating gives CASSPPLADWGETQYF.

This clonotype was detected ten times or more. This chain joins TRBV19 and TRBJ1-1; D remains unclear. Germline CDR1 LNHDA, CDR2 SQIVND (reference sequence). V was clipped by 5 bases and J by 3 bases, with 16 bases between them. The CDR3 runs to 15 residues. Here the CDR3 DNA reads TGTGCCAGTAGTGTGGCAGCATCCCGATACACTGAAGCTTTCTTT. Translating it yields CASSVAASRYTEAFF.

Ten or more counts support this clonotype. The CDR3 loop reads CASSQAEGFSYEQYF. The CDR3 DNA is TGCGCCAGCAGCCAAGCCGAGGGATTCTCCTACGAGCAGTACTTC. The rearrangement joins TRBV4-1 to TRBJ2-7; D may be TRBD2 (5 bases). Germline V gene data show CDR1 as MGHRA and CDR2 as YSYEKL. The CDR3 loop spans 15 amino acids. Trimming took 1 base from V and 0 from J, leaving 10 bases between them.

This clonotype was counted at least ten times. The chain links TRBV20-1 to TRBJ2-7; tentatively, D is TRBD2 (7 bases). V was cut by 5 bases and J by 6 bases, with 29 bases left in between. Germline V gives CDR1 DFQATT, CDR2 SNEGSKA (reference sequence). CDR3 length equals 17 residues. In DNA, the CDR3 is TGCAGTGCTTCCCCGGGGGCGGGAGCGTTTGGAGGGGTCGAGCAGTACTTC. Protein: CSASPGAGAFGGVEQYF.

The chain uses TRBV27 and TRBJ1-5; D is possibly TRBD1 (5 bases). The germline V and J ends were trimmed by 7 bases and 0 bases, with 13 bases remaining between them. The CDR3 totals 15 residues. CDR1 and CDR2 from the germline V gene are MNHEY and SMNVEV (reference sequence). For the CDR3, the DNA is TGTGCCAGCACCTCCCGGGGGGATAGCAATCAGCCCCAGCATTTT. Residues: CASTSRGDSNQPQHF.

There are many counts of this clonotype. The J gene is TRBJ2-7, the V gene TRBV6-5; 9 bases match TRBD1. The trim removed 2 bases at V and 4 bases at J, leaving 6 bases unmatched. CDR1 and CDR2 (germline): MNHEY, SVGAGI. The CDR3 has 15 amino acids. The CDR3 sequence is CASSYEDRGLYEQYF. The CDR3 DNA follows: TGTGCCAGCAGTTACGAGGACAGGGGCCTGTACGAGCAGTACTTC.

This clonotype showed up many times. This chain joins TRBV12-3 or TRBV12-4 and TRBJ1-3; the D is unclear. V dropped 6 bases and J dropped 0 bases, with 21 bases sitting between them. The CDR3 length is 18 residues. DNA for the CDR3: TGTGCCAGCAGGCATCGAGCGCCTAGGGAATCCTCTGGAAACACCATATATTTT. Its protein is CASRHRAPRESSGNTIYF.